Below, 17 T cell receptor beta chains from the same sample are listed, as sequenced in a study of blood T cell repertoires in COVID-19 (dated by TCRdb to 2020 to 2021). The library was produced with the immunoSEQ multiplex PCR assay. Sourced from immuneACCESS, this table was stored by TCRdb with only in-frame sequences that have V and J called. A share of the clones is absent; for the studies checked, an unresolved V gene accounts for under half, and the remainder has no known explanation. The sample table holds approximately 280,000 clones, of which about nine tenths were seen once. About an eighth of the sample rests with the top ten. The material sequenced was peripheral blood. The receptor set was obtained from a woman aged 60 to 75 with acute or convalescent COVID-19.

The V gene is TRBV7-2, the J gene TRBJ1-5; 10 bases agree with TRBD1. Unmatched junction bases numbered 14, after V lost 5 bases and J lost 4 bases. The length of the CDR3 is 18 residues. In germline, CDR1 is SGHTA, CDR2 FQGNSA. CDR3 coding DNA: TGTGCCAGCAGCCGTGGGACAGGGGACGCTATAGCAAATCAGCCCCAGCATTTT. Translating gives CASSRGTGDAIANQPQHF.

This chain connects TRBV27 to TRBJ2-2, with 7 bases aligning to TRBD2. The V segment lost 11 bases and the J segment 4 bases; nucleotides outside the gene matches: 1. The CDR3 totals 11 residues. The germline gives CDR1 MNHEY, CDR2 SMNVEV (reference sequence). The CDR3 sequence is CASSGTGELFF. The CDR3 DNA reads TGTGCCTCTAGCGGCACCGGGGAGCTGTTTTTT.

The chain combines TRBV4-2 with TRBJ1-3; the D is unclear. From germline, CDR1 is LGHNA and CDR2 YNFKEQ. The germline V and J ends were trimmed by 1 base and 4 bases, with 5 bases remaining between them. CDR3 length: 13 amino acids. The CDR3 loop is CASSQGQGNTIYF. The CDR3 region has the DNA TGTGCCAGCAGCCAAGGGCAGGGAAACACCATATATTTT.

V is TRBV7-9 and J is TRBJ2-7; D is uncertain. The ends were cut back, 2 bases at V and 2 bases at J, with 4 bases in the middle. The CDR3 is 12 amino acids. CDR1 is SEHNR and CDR2 is FQNEAQ in the germline V gene (reference sequence). CDR3 region: CASSLYAYEQYF. The CDR3 region has the DNA TGTGCCAGCAGCTTATATGCCTACGAGCAGTACTTC.

The chain has TRBV7-2 and TRBJ2-7; 7 bases align to TRBD2. The CDR3 length is 15 residues. The germline gives CDR1 SGHTA, CDR2 FQGNSA. V was pared by 5 bases and J by 0 bases, with 7 bases of the junction left unmatched. CDR3 nucleotides: TGTGCCAGCAGCAACGGGGGGTCTAACTCCTACGAGCAGTACTTC. Its translation: CASSNGGSNSYEQYF.

CDR3 DNA sequence: TGCGCCAGCAGCTTGAACTATATGACCACTGAAGCTTTCTTT. Protein sequence: CASSLNYMTTEAFF. V usage is TRBV5-1 and J usage is TRBJ1-1; D remains ambiguous. V was trimmed by 1 base and J by 4 bases, leaving 11 bases between them. Germline CDR1 SGHRS, CDR2 YFSETQ. This CDR3 contains 14 residues.

The rearrangement joins TRBV3-1 (or the pseudogene TRBV3-2) to TRBJ1-5; TRBD1 aligns across 9 bases. Germline V gene data show CDR1 as LGHDT and CDR2 as YNNKEL (reference sequence). V gave up 4 bases and J gave up 10 bases; unmatched junction bases: 5. This CDR3 has 13 amino acids. The CDR3 loop reads CASSRGDRVPQHF. DNA for the CDR3: TGTGCCAGCAGCCGCGGGGACAGGGTTCCCCAGCATTTT.

The chain uses TRBV7-3 and TRBJ1-2, with D possibly TRBD1 on 6 matching bases. Trimming shortened V by 4 bases and J by 3 bases, and 15 bases separated the two germline ends. CDR1 SGHTA and CDR2 FQGTGA come from the germline V gene. The CDR3 is made up of 15 amino acids. The CDR3 reads CASSYDSTGHYGYTF. CDR3 coding DNA: TGTGCCAGCAGCTACGATTCGACAGGACACTATGGCTACACCTTC. Combining the CDR3 with reference TRBV7-3 and TRBJ1-2 gives the whole variable domain GAGVSQTPSNKVTEKGKYVELRCDPISGHTALYWYRQSLGQGPEFLIYFQGTGAADDSGLPNDRFFAVRPEGSVSTLKIQRTERGDSAVYLCASSYDSTGHYGYTFGSGTRLTVV.

J is TRBJ1-5 and V is TRBV6-5; tentatively, D is TRBD1 (5 bases). V lost 6 bases and J lost 0, with 6 bases in between. Germline V gene lookup returns CDR1 MNHEY and CDR2 SVGAGI. This CDR3 region has 13 residues. CDR3 residues: CASRTASNQPQHF. Here the CDR3 DNA reads TGTGCCAGCAGGACAGCTAGCAATCAGCCCCAGCATTTT.

The chain carries TRBV4-1 and TRBJ2-7; D may be TRBD2 (6 bases). Germline V lookup: CDR1 MGHRA, CDR2 YSYEKL. The CDR3 is made up of 17 amino acids. Trimming cost V 1 base and J 7 bases, with 23 bases left between them. Here the CDR3 DNA reads TGCGCCAGCAGCCAAGCCCAAATCCGGGAGTCGGGCGGGGAGCAGTACTTC. This encodes CASSQAQIRESGGEQYF.

The rearrangement uses TRBV4-1 and TRBJ2-5; 15 bases fit TRBD2. In germline, CDR1 is MGHRA, CDR2 YSYEKL. The trim removed 0 bases at V and 4 bases at J, leaving 9 bases unmatched. There are 19 residues in the CDR3. CDR3: CASSQERTSGGGNRETQYF. CDR3 coding DNA: TGCGCCAGCAGCCAAGAGAGGACTAGCGGGGGGGGGAATCGAGAGACCCAGTACTTC.

Comments on this clone: This sample also contains other DNA sequences that code for the same CDR3. V and J are TRBV7-2 and TRBJ1-5; 7 bases fit TRBD1. Germline CDR1 is SGHTA and CDR2 is FQGNSA. The CDR3 covers 15 residues. V dropped 1 base and J dropped 7; count of bases not matched to a gene: 7. Here the CDR3 reads CASSLDRGSGQPQHF. The CDR3 DNA is TGTGCCAGCAGCTTAGACAGGGGAAGCGGACAGCCCCAGCATTTT.

This chain uses TRBV28 with TRBJ2-1, with D perhaps matching TRBD1 (6 bases). The CDR3 totals 14 residues. Trimming stripped 7 bases from V and 4 bases from J, with 14 bases between. CDR1 MDHEN and CDR2 SYDVKM come from the germline V gene. As DNA, the CDR3 is TGTGCCAGCACTTCGGACAGAGGATACAATGAGCAGTTCTTC. This sequence encodes CASTSDRGYNEQFF.

The gene calls are TRBV25-1 and TRBJ2-1; 7 bases agree with TRBD1. CDR3 length: 15 residues. CDR1 is MGHDK, CDR2 SYGVNS, per germline. V dropped 3 bases and J dropped 1; count of bases not matched to a gene: 3. This chain's CDR3 is CASSDDRASYNEQFF. The CDR3 coding sequence is TGTGCCAGCAGTGACGACAGGGCATCCTACAATGAGCAGTTCTTC.

The V gene is TRBV15, the J gene TRBJ1-1; TRBD1 matches 9 bases. The V and J ends lost 3 bases and 1 base, in that order; junction bases with no gene match: 6. The CDR3 covers 16 residues. Germline CDR1 LNHNV, CDR2 YYDKDF (reference sequence). CDR3 sequence reads: CATSSGTGYGNTEAFF. The CDR3 nucleotides read TGTGCCACCAGCAGCGGGACAGGGTATGGGAACACTGAAGCTTTCTTT.

The V gene is TRBV7-9, the J gene TRBJ2-4; perhaps TRBD1 as D (5 bases). V shed 3 bases and J shed 3 bases, with 21 bases lying between them. The germline V gene encodes CDR1 SEHNR and CDR2 FQNEAQ (reference sequence). The CDR3 spans 18 residues. CDR3 protein: CASSFGRVRLGGKNIQYF. The DNA for the CDR3 is TGTGCCAGCAGCTTTGGCAGGGTCCGTCTCGGCGGCAAAAACATTCAGTACTTC.

V usage is TRBV4-1 and J usage is TRBJ1-5, with TRBD1 matching 7 bases. Germline loops: CDR1 MGHRA, CDR2 YSYEKL. Trimming at V came to 1 base and at J to 5 bases, leaving 8 bases not matched to a gene. The CDR3 loop spans 16 amino acids. The CDR3 DNA reads as TGCGCCAGCAGCCAAGTCCAACAGGGGACCTATCAGCCCCAGCATTTT. It translates to CASSQVQQGTYQPQHF.